This entry lists 14 T cell receptor beta chains sequenced from one sample in a study of T cell repertoires in cytomegalovirus infection. TCRdb ran MiXCR on the reads and lists one entry per CDR3 protein. The sample records roughly 500,000 distinct CDR3 sequences, around 30% being singletons. The antigens for these receptors are not known. The specimen was cultured PBMCs, collected from culture after CMV antigen stimulation. The receptors derive from a human donor in good health (CMV status not recorded). Some clones in this sample may be carry-over from other donors' samples.

The genes are TRBV6-5 and TRBJ2-1; TRBD2 matches at 14 bases. V was clipped by 2 bases and J by 4 bases; unmatched bases: 13. Per the germline V gene, CDR1 is MNHEY and CDR2 is SVGAGI. The CDR3 extends over 20 amino acids. The CDR3 protein is CASSYPGLAGEKSGYNEQFF. The CDR3 DNA follows: TGTGCCAGCAGTTACCCGGGACTAGCGGGAGAGAAATCGGGTTACAATGAGCAGTTCTTC.

The CDR3 is CASSPTPRSTDTQYF. DNA for the CDR3: TGTGCCAGCAGCCCCACCCCCCGGAGCACAGATACGCAGTATTTT. This chain links TRBV7-3 with TRBJ2-3, with unresolved D. The CDR3 length is 15 residues. Trimming cost V 5 bases and J 0 bases, with 12 bases left between them. Per germline, CDR1 SGHTA and CDR2 FQGTGA.

The chain recombines TRBV11-2 with TRBJ2-1; D remains ambiguous. The V and J ends lost 4 bases and 9 bases respectively, with 16 bases between them. The CDR3 runs to 14 residues. The V gene's germline CDR1 is SGHAT and CDR2 FQNNGV. The CDR3 loop reads CASSSNGAEGEQFF. DNA of the CDR3: TGTGCCAGCAGCTCTAACGGAGCTGAAGGTGAGCAGTTCTTC. Full variable domain (outside the CDR3, taken from reference TRBV11-2 and TRBJ2-1): EAGVAQSPRYKIIEKRQSVAFWCNPISGHATLYWYQQILGQGPKLLIQFQNNGVVDDSQLPKDRFSAERLKGVDSTLKIQPAKLEDSAVYLCASSSNGAEGEQFFGPGTRLTVL.

This clonotype was seen only a few times. The chain combines TRBV11-2 with TRBJ1-2, with 9 bases that match TRBD1. Germline V gives CDR1 SGHAT, CDR2 FQNNGV. V trimming: 5 bases; J trimming: 4 bases; junction bases outside the gene matches: 8. The CDR3 runs 15 residues. The CDR3 sequence is CASSLRDRAFYGYTF. The CDR3 bases are TGTGCCAGCAGCCTGCGGGACAGGGCCTTCTATGGCTACACCTTC. The full variable domain, its missing parts supplied by reference TRBV11-2 and TRBJ1-2, is EAGVAQSPRYKIIEKRQSVAFWCNPISGHATLYWYQQILGQGPKLLIQFQNNGVVDDSQLPKDRFSAERLKGVDSTLKIQPAKLEDSAVYLCASSLRDRAFYGYTFGSGTRLTVV.

The gene calls are TRBV4-3 and TRBJ2-5; D call uncertain. This CDR3 is 14 amino acids long. V lost 0 bases to trimming and J lost 3 bases, with 8 bases between them. The germline V gene encodes CDR1 LGHNA and CDR2 YSLEER. The CDR3 here is CASSQEAREETQYF. The CDR3 bases are TGCGCCAGCAGCCAAGAGGCTAGGGAAGAGACCCAGTACTTC.

This clonotype has a single count. V and J are TRBV29-1 and TRBJ1-2, with unresolved D. The CDR3 loop spans 12 amino acids. Germline loops: CDR1 SQVTM, CDR2 ANQGSEA. Trimming left V 4 bases short and J 4 bases short, with 10 bases between. The chain's CDR3 is CSVGGPGYGYTF. The CDR3 DNA is TGCAGCGTTGGAGGTCCCGGCTATGGCTACACCTTC.

This clonotype was detected many times. The CDR3 here is CASTRGRTNNQPQHF. CDR3 nucleotide sequence: TGTGCCAGCACCCGCGGACGGACTAACAATCAGCCCCAGCATTTT. The chain uses TRBV12-3 or TRBV12-4 and TRBJ1-5; no clear D. Trimming stripped 7 bases from V and 3 bases from J, with 16 bases between. The CDR3 contains 15 residues.

The V gene is TRBV18, the J gene TRBJ2-7, with D hard to call. The V end was cut by 2 bases, the J end by 4 bases, with 6 bases between. The CDR3 spans 12 residues. Germline CDR1 KGHSH, CDR2 LQKENI. The chain's CDR3 is CASSPNVYEQYF. In DNA, the CDR3 is TGTGCCAGCTCACCAAACGTTTACGAGCAGTACTTC.

V is TRBV12-3 or TRBV12-4 and J is TRBJ1-2; 7 bases map to TRBD1. The V and J ends lost 6 bases and 3 bases, in that order; junction bases with no gene match: 7. This CDR3 comprises 14 residues. CDR3 loop: CASREGAGHYGYTF. CDR3 DNA sequence: TGTGCCAGCAGGGAGGGGGCAGGGCACTATGGCTACACCTTC.

This clonotype was seen only a few times. The genes are TRBV6-2 or TRBV6-3 and TRBJ2-7; D not resolved. Germline loops: CDR1 MNHEY, CDR2 SVGEGT. Trimming left V 0 bases short and J 1 base short, with 13 bases between. This CDR3 region has 16 residues. CDR3 sequence reads: CASSYSLLVGSYEQYV. The CDR3 region has the DNA TGTGCCAGCAGTTACTCCCTCCTTGTGGGGTCCTACGAGCAGTACGTC.

This chain uses TRBV12-3 or TRBV12-4 with TRBJ2-1; D may be TRBD2 (6 bases). The V and J ends lost 2 bases and 2 bases respectively, with 10 bases between them. The CDR3 extends over 15 amino acids. The CDR3 reads CASSLRWEAYNEQFF. The CDR3 DNA reads as TGTGCCAGCAGTTTAAGGTGGGAGGCCTACAATGAGCAGTTCTTC.

There are a few counts of this clonotype. The chain combines TRBV7-2 with TRBJ2-6, with 10 bases lining up with TRBD1. CDR1 is SGHTA and CDR2 is FQGNSA in the germline V gene. The CDR3 length is 17 residues. V shed 5 bases, J shed 4 bases, and the junction held 8 bases outside the gene matches. CDR3 in DNA: TGTGCCAGCAGCCGACGGACAGGGGGGGCCGGGGCCAACGTCCTGACTTTC. Its translation is CASSRRTGGAGANVLTF. Supplemented by reference TRBV7-2 and TRBJ2-6, the full variable domain reads GAGVSQSPSNKVTEKGKDVELRCDPISGHTALYWYRQSLGQGLEFLIYFQGNSAPDKSGLPSDRFSAERTGGSVSTLTIQRTQQEDSAVYLCASSRRTGGAGANVLTFGAGSRLTVL.

In its sample, this clonotype was seen a few times. The chain is built from TRBV24-1 and TRBJ2-7, with 9 nucleotides matching TRBD2. Germline-derived CDR1 and CDR2 are KGHDR and SFDVKD. After removal of 6 bases from V and 3 bases from J, the junction contained 2 bases not matched to a gene. The CDR3 sequence is 13 residues long. The CDR3 DNA sequence: TGTGCCACCAGTCTTAGCGGGAGCTACGAGCAGTACTTC. Protein product: CATSLSGSYEQYF.

This chain connects TRBV20-1 to TRBJ2-6; the D is unclear. V lost 6 bases to trimming and J lost 0 bases, with 9 bases between them. The CDR3 totals 14 residues. Germline CDR1 and CDR2: DFQATT and SNEGSKA (reference sequence). The CDR3 coding sequence is TGCAGTGCCGAAGAGAGCTCTGGGGCCAACGTCCTGACTTTC. It is translated as CSAEESSGANVLTF.